This T cell receptor beta chain was captured in a study of blood T cell repertoires in COVID-19. Study at large: PBMCs, B-cell-depleted T cells, or T cells provided the cDNA or gDNA that made up the material.

The assay was immunoSEQ multiplex PCR, and TCRdb's table has in-frame clones only and misses some. The sample includes about 280,000 clones, almost 85% of them seen just once. Germline CDR1 is MGHRA and CDR2 is YSYEKL. There are 18 residues in the CDR3. V dropped 4 bases and J dropped 0; count of bases not matched to a gene: 9. The rearrangement uses TRBV4-1 and TRBJ1-6, with 7 bases aligning to TRBD1. The sample consisted of peripheral blood. The sequence derives from a man over 45 with active or convalescent COVID-19. CDR3 protein: CASSPRTGRSSYNSPLHF. Here the CDR3 DNA reads TGCGCCAGCAGCCCACGGACAGGCCGAAGCTCCTATAATTCACCCCTCCACTTT.